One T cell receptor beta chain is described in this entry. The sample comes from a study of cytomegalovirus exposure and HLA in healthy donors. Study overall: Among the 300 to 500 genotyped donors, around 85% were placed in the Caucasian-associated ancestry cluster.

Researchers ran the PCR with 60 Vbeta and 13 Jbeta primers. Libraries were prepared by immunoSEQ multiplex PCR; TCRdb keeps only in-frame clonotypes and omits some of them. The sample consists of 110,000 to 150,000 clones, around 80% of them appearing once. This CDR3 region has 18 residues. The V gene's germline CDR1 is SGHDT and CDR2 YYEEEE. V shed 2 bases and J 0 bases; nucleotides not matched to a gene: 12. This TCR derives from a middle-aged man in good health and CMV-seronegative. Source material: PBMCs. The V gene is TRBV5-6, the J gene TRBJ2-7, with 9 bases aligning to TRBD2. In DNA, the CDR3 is TGTGCCAGCAGCTTCTTCCTAGGCAGAGCGGGGGGCTCCTACGAGCAGTACTTC. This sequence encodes CASSFFLGRAGGSYEQYF.